These 21 T cell receptor beta chains share one sample of origin, sequenced in a study of blood T cell repertoires in COVID-19. Here immunoSEQ multiplex PCR was the method, and the copy in TCRdb shows in-frame clones only, minus some. The table shows 200,000 to 250,000 clones, with roughly 85% occurring only once. Sequencing was done on a sample of PBMCs or T cells enriched from blood (not recorded which). All receptors come from a woman aged 45-60 years with acute COVID-19.

The chain is built from TRBV7-9 and TRBJ2-3; 8 nucleotides align to TRBD1. The junction had 6 bases not matched to a gene; V was cut back by 4 bases and J by 0 bases. This CDR3 is 16 amino acids long. The germline gives CDR1 SEHNR, CDR2 FQNEAQ (reference sequence). In DNA form, the CDR3 reads TGTGCCAGCAGCTCTATGTGGACAGGGAGCACAGATACGCAGTATTTT. This encodes CASSSMWTGSTDTQYF.

The chain has TRBV19 and TRBJ1-1, with D tentatively TRBD1 (6 bases). The V and J ends lost 3 bases and 1 base respectively, with 18 bases between them. This CDR3 region has 17 residues. CDR1 and CDR2 (germline): LNHDA, SQIVND (reference sequence). CDR3 in DNA: TGTGCCAGTAGTATGAGGGACACGAGTTTTCGGAACACTGAAGCTTTCTTT. Translated, it gives CASSMRDTSFRNTEAFF.

The CDR3 region has the DNA TGTGCCATCAGAACAGGGCGGAACACTGAAGCTTTCTTT. The encoded protein is CAIRTGRNTEAFF. The V and J genes are TRBV10-3 and TRBJ1-1; TRBD1 might be the D (6 bases). The CDR3 spans 13 residues. V gave up 6 bases and J gave up 1 base, with 9 bases separating them. The germline CDR1 and CDR2 sequences are ENHRY and SYGVKD.

The chain carries TRBV30 and TRBJ2-1; a possible D gene is TRBD1 (6 bases). The germline gives CDR1 GTSNPN, CDR2 SVGIG (reference sequence). V lost 8 bases and J lost 0, with 11 bases in between. The CDR3 extends over 13 amino acids. Here the CDR3 reads CAGTSRSYNEQFF. CDR3 DNA: TGTGCCGGGACAAGCCGCTCCTACAATGAGCAGTTCTTC.

The chain recombines TRBV5-1 with TRBJ2-7; the match to TRBD1 covers 9 bases. This CDR3 region has 16 residues. After removal of 3 bases from V and 3 bases from J, the junction contained 10 bases not matched to a gene. Germline V CDR1 and CDR2: SGHRS, YFSETQ. Here the CDR3 reads CASSSTRDRDFYEQYF. As DNA, the CDR3 is TGCGCCAGCAGCTCGACCCGGGACAGGGACTTCTACGAGCAGTACTTC.

There are a few counts of this clone. V gene TRBV5-4 combines with J gene TRBJ1-2, with TRBD1 identical over 10 bases. The CDR3 consists of 15 residues. CDR1 and CDR2 from the germline V gene are SGHNT and YYREEE (reference sequence). The trim removed 3 bases at V and 6 bases at J, leaving 8 bases unmatched. The CDR3 region has the DNA TGTGCCAGCAGCTCAGGCGGACAGGGGGGCGATGGCTACACCTTC. Protein: CASSSGGQGGDGYTF.

The chain recombines TRBV5-1 with TRBJ1-6, with 9 nucleotides matching TRBD1. The trim removed 4 bases at V and 6 bases at J, leaving 2 bases unmatched. The CDR3 has 14 residues. Germline-derived CDR1 and CDR2 are SGHRS and YFSETQ. CDR3: CASSPTGGNSPLHF. The CDR3 nucleotides read TGCGCCAGCAGCCCGACAGGGGGTAATTCACCCCTCCACTTT.

The J gene is TRBJ1-1, the V gene TRBV30; TRBD1 might be the D (6 bases). Trimming took off 3 bases at V and 5 bases at J, with 19 bases between the two ends. Germline V CDR1 and CDR2: GTSNPN, SVGIG (reference sequence). This CDR3 is 15 amino acids long. The CDR3 DNA follows: TGTGCCTGGAGCCTGGGAGACAGGCGAGGGACTGAAGCTTTCTTT. Protein: CAWSLGDRRGTEAFF.

The chain employs TRBV6-6 and TRBJ1-1, with D tentatively TRBD1 (6 bases). The V gene's germline CDR1 is MNHNY and CDR2 SVGAGI (reference sequence). Trimming pared 6 bases from V and 5 bases from J, leaving 13 bases between. The CDR3 length is 13 residues. In DNA, the CDR3 is TGTGCCAGCAGCCTACAGGGAAGGACTGAAGCTTTCTTT. It specifies CASSLQGRTEAFF.

The rearrangement links TRBV10-3 to TRBJ2-7; TRBD1 agrees at 9 bases. The CDR3 covers 16 residues. Losses at the gene ends were 9 bases for V and 4 bases for J; bases not matched to a gene: 16. Germline V lookup: CDR1 ENHRY, CDR2 SYGVKD. The CDR3: CAIKEPVQGASYEQYF. For the CDR3, the DNA is TGTGCCATTAAAGAACCCGTACAGGGGGCTTCTTACGAGCAGTACTTC.

The chain combines TRBV4-3 with TRBJ2-2, with TRBD2 identical over 8 bases. Germline CDR1 and CDR2: LGHNA and YSLEER. The junction had 4 bases not matched to a gene; V was cut back by 0 bases and J by 4 bases. The CDR3 sequence is 16 residues long. CDR3 protein: CASSQDRGGFTGELFF. The CDR3 DNA is TGCGCCAGCAGCCAAGATCGGGGGGGTTTCACCGGGGAGCTGTTTTTT.

The CDR3 loop is CATQGNAMNTEAFF. The DNA of the CDR3 is TGTGCCACGCAGGGAAACGCTATGAACACTGAAGCTTTCTTT. This chain links TRBV11-2 with TRBJ1-1, with D possibly TRBD1 on 5 matching bases. Between the trimmed V and J ends, which lost 10 bases and 0 bases, there was a span of 15 bases. The CDR3 loop spans 14 amino acids. Looked up from germline, CDR1 is SGHAT and CDR2 is FQNNGV.

The chain uses TRBV19 and TRBJ1-2; the match to TRBD1 covers 7 bases. The length of the CDR3 is 16 residues. Looked up from germline, CDR1 is LNHDA and CDR2 is SQIVND (reference sequence). Trimming cost V 5 bases and J 2 bases; bases outside gene matches: 11. CDR3 sequence: CASSSPLGQNNYGYTF. DNA for the CDR3: TGTGCCAGTAGTTCTCCCTTGGGACAGAACAACTATGGCTACACCTTC.

This clone occurred a few times. The chain couples TRBV19 to TRBJ1-2; D is possibly TRBD1 (5 bases). The CDR3 is 14 amino acids. Germline V lookup: CDR1 LNHDA, CDR2 SQIVND (reference sequence). V lost 6 bases and J lost 3, with 14 bases in between. The CDR3 nucleotides are TGTGCCAGTAGGGACCAGGGTTTGGACTATGGCTACACCTTC. Its translation: CASRDQGLDYGYTF. Supplemented by reference TRBV19 and TRBJ1-2, the full variable domain reads DGGITQSPKYLFRKEGQNVTLSCEQNLNHDAMYWYRQDPGQGLRLIYYSQIVNDFQKGDIAEGYSVSREKKESFPLTVTSAQKNPTAFYLCASRDQGLDYGYTFGSGTRLTVV.

This chain links TRBV28 with TRBJ1-5; a possible D gene is TRBD1 (5 bases). V was trimmed by 9 bases and J by 5 bases, leaving 20 bases between them. CDR1 MDHEN and CDR2 SYDVKM come from the germline V gene. The CDR3 contains 15 residues. The CDR3 DNA follows: TGTGCCAGTGGTGTTGGGGGGGTCCCACATCAGCCCCAGCATTTT. This encodes CASGVGGVPHQPQHF.

This chain uses TRBV7-9 with TRBJ1-5; 7 bases map to TRBD1. Germline-derived CDR1 and CDR2 are SEHNR and FQNEAQ (reference sequence). The CDR3 length is 16 residues. Trimming took 0 bases from V and 3 from J; bases not matched to a gene: 5. The CDR3 loop reads CASSLANRGLNQPQHF. Here the CDR3 DNA reads TGTGCCAGCAGCTTAGCTAACAGGGGACTCAATCAGCCCCAGCATTTT.

In its sample, this clone was seen once. The chain employs TRBV27 and TRBJ1-5; D uncertain. This CDR3 is built from 15 residues. V lost 6 bases and J 1 base, leaving 13 bases between the germline ends. Germline V CDR1 and CDR2: MNHEY, SMNVEV (reference sequence). The CDR3 region is CASSSTVFSNQPQHF. The CDR3 DNA reads as TGTGCCAGCAGCTCCACAGTGTTCAGCAATCAGCCCCAGCATTTT.

V is TRBV11-2 and J is TRBJ1-1, with a tentative D call TRBD1 (6 bases). CDR1 SGHAT and CDR2 FQNNGV come from the germline V gene. There are 15 residues in the CDR3. Deletions cut 7 bases from V and 1 base from J, with 16 bases between. For the CDR3, the DNA is TGTGCCAGCACTCATGACAGGTCGGCGAACACTGAAGCTTTCTTT. Protein product: CASTHDRSANTEAFF.

The chain couples TRBV30 to TRBJ1-1; D not resolved. CDR1 is GTSNPN and CDR2 is SVGIG in the germline V gene (reference sequence). V lost 2 bases and J lost 5, with 18 bases in between. The CDR3 runs 15 residues. The CDR3: CAWSKTTKGNTEAFF. CDR3 sequence (DNA): TGTGCCTGGAGTAAGACTACTAAGGGAAATACTGAAGCTTTCTTT.

The count of this clone is one. This chain links TRBV30 with TRBJ2-5; TRBD2 might be the D (5 bases). Germline V CDR1 and CDR2: GTSNPN, SVGIG (reference sequence). The ends were cut back, 2 bases at V and 1 base at J, with 11 bases in the middle. The CDR3 covers 14 residues. The CDR3 DNA reads TGTGCCTGGAGTCCCAGCGGCTTCCAAGAGACCCAGTACTTC. Translating gives CAWSPSGFQETQYF.

V is TRBV6-2 or TRBV6-3 and J is TRBJ1-5; D call uncertain. CDR1 is MNHEY and CDR2 is SVGEGT in the germline V gene. V was shortened by 0 bases and J by 6 bases, with 6 bases between the two germline ends. The CDR3 is 13 amino acids. DNA of the CDR3: TGTGCCAGCAGTTACTCGGAGGTTCAGCCCCAGCATTTT. Translated, it gives CASSYSEVQPQHF.